These 20 T cell receptor beta chains were all obtained from the same sample, sequenced in a study of beta chain features in type 1 diabetes. Reverse transcription of all isolated RNA meant that expressed TCRB transcripts were sequenced. The protocol was immunoSEQ multiplex PCR, while the TCRdb copy is restricted to in-frame clones and leaves out a portion. This table has a few hundred thousand clones, over 12% appearing once. Sequencing was done on a sample of naive CD4+ T cells from blood. These receptors were obtained from a young woman in good health.

This clone was recorded a few times. The DNA of the CDR3 is TGTGCCAGCAGCATTAGCGGGCGCACAGATACGCAGTATTTT. Translating gives CASSISGRTDTQYF. The rearrangement joins TRBV11-3 to TRBJ2-3, with 7 bases that match TRBD2. V lost 5 bases to trimming and J lost 1 base; unmatched junction nucleotides: 3. Germline CDR1 and CDR2: SGHNT and YENEEA. The CDR3 is made up of 14 amino acids.

The genes are TRBV11-2 and TRBJ2-7; D might be TRBD1 (6 bases). V was cut by 5 bases and J by 2 bases, with 10 bases left in between. This CDR3 has 13 amino acids. CDR1 SGHAT and CDR2 FQNNGV come from the germline V gene. The CDR3 region has the DNA TGTGCCAGCAGCATCGGACAGCCCTACGAGCAGTACTTC. Its translation is CASSIGQPYEQYF.

The chain recombines TRBV5-1 with TRBJ2-7; TRBD2 agrees at 8 bases. Germline V lookup: CDR1 SGHRS, CDR2 YFSETQ. CDR3 length: 19 amino acids. J lost 5 bases, V lost 3 bases, and 22 bases had no gene match. The DNA of the CDR3 is TGCGCCAGCAGCTCCCGGGGGGGCGGAACTGCGGGAGCTACCCACGAGCAGTACTTC. This gives the protein CASSSRGGGTAGATHEQYF.

This clone has a single count. The rearrangement links TRBV5-4 to TRBJ2-3; D might be TRBD1 (6 bases). The length of the CDR3 is 13 residues. V was shortened by 6 bases and J by 1 base, with 9 bases between the two germline ends. Germline V CDR1 and CDR2: SGHNT, YYREEE (reference sequence). CDR3 in amino acids: CASNPGGTDTQYF. The CDR3 nucleotides are TGTGCCAGCAACCCAGGGGGCACAGATACGCAGTATTTT.

The gene calls are TRBV9 and TRBJ2-1, with TRBD2 matching over 7 bases. J was trimmed by 6 bases and V by 5 bases; bases with no gene match: 2. The CDR3 runs 12 residues. Germline assignment: CDR1 SGDLS and CDR2 YYNGEE. CDR3 protein: CASRRGSNEQFF. DNA of the CDR3: TGTGCCAGCAGGCGGGGGAGCAATGAGCAGTTCTTC.

V usage is TRBV18 and J usage is TRBJ1-5; a possible D gene is TRBD1 (6 bases). The CDR3 contains 15 residues. Deletions cut 3 bases from V and 9 bases from J, with 18 bases between. CDR1 is KGHSH and CDR2 is LQKENI in the germline V gene. The CDR3 DNA is TGTGCCAGCTCACCTGATGGACAGCCCGGAGGGCCCCAGCATTTT. Its protein is CASSPDGQPGGPQHF.

The V gene is TRBV5-5, the J gene TRBJ2-7; perhaps TRBD2 as D (5 bases). Germline V gene data show CDR1 as SGHKS and CDR2 as YYEKEE (reference sequence). The CDR3 consists of 15 residues. V was shortened by 2 bases and J by 5 bases, with 17 bases between the two germline ends. The CDR3 DNA reads TGTGCCAGCAGCTTTATAGGAATGGGAGTCCACGAGCAGTACTTC. It encodes CASSFIGMGVHEQYF. Complete variable domain (other parts from reference TRBV5-5 and TRBJ2-7): DAGVTQSPTHLIKTRGQQVTLRCSPISGHKSVSWYQQVLGQGPQFIFQYYEKEERGRGNFPDRFSARQFPNYSSELNVNALLLGDSALYLCASSFIGMGVHEQYFGPGTRLTVT.

The V call is TRBV6-1, the J call TRBJ2-7, with TRBD1 matching over 7 bases. There are 13 residues in the CDR3. The germline V gene encodes CDR1 MNHNS and CDR2 SASEGT. J lost 4 bases, V lost 8 bases, and 8 bases had no gene match. The CDR3 sequence: CASQPGQTYEQYF. Written as DNA, the CDR3 is TGTGCCAGCCAACCGGGACAGACATACGAGCAGTACTTC.

V gene TRBV25-1 combines with J gene TRBJ1-2; D call uncertain. The V gene's germline CDR1 is MGHDK and CDR2 SYGVNS. CDR3 size: 14 residues. The V end lost 0 bases, the J end lost 4 bases, and 9 bases lay between the germline ends. This chain's CDR3 is CASSEYLQPYGYTF. CDR3 sequence (DNA): TGTGCCAGCAGTGAATATTTACAGCCCTATGGCTACACCTTC.

Details on this clone: Other DNA sequences in the same sample also yield this CDR3. The CDR3 sequence is CASSGGLAGGQETQYF. CDR3 coding DNA: TGTGCCAGCAGCGGAGGACTAGCGGGGGGCCAGGAGACCCAGTACTTC. The V call is TRBV9, the J call TRBJ2-5, with 14 bases identical to TRBD2. Trimming cost V 3 bases and J 5 bases; bases outside gene matches: 6. The germline V gene encodes CDR1 SGDLS and CDR2 YYNGEE. The CDR3 consists of 16 residues.

This clone was counted a single time. Written as DNA, the CDR3 is TGTGCCAGCAGGGAGACTAGCGGGAGCCGTACGGGTTGGTACTTC. Translation: CASRETSGSRTGWYF. The chain carries TRBV28 and TRBJ2-7; 12 bases match TRBD2. Germline CDR1 reads MDHEN; CDR2 reads SYDVKM. This CDR3 has 15 residues. V lost 6 bases, J lost 12 bases, and 15 bases stayed unmatched.

This clone was observed a few times. V is TRBV29-1 and J is TRBJ1-2; 8 bases fit TRBD1. The CDR3 is 14 amino acids. The V gene end was trimmed by 2 bases and the J gene end by 4 bases; junction bases not matched to a gene: 6. Germline assignment: CDR1 SQVTM and CDR2 ANQGSEA. The CDR3 loop reads CSVERAGGGYGYTF. Here the CDR3 DNA reads TGCAGCGTTGAAAGGGCAGGGGGCGGCTATGGCTACACCTTC.

This chain links TRBV15 with TRBJ1-5, with 7 bases fitting TRBD1. Germline V gene data show CDR1 as LNHNV and CDR2 as YYDKDF (reference sequence). V trimming: 2 bases; J trimming: 11 bases; junction bases outside the gene matches: 6. This CDR3 has 13 amino acids. CDR3 sequence (DNA): TGTGCCACCAGCAGAAAGGGGGCTAGGGCCCAGCATTTT. It is translated as CATSRKGARAQHF.

This clone occurred a few times. This chain connects TRBV19 to TRBJ2-5; the D is unclear. V lost 9 bases and J 2 bases, leaving 16 bases between the germline ends. This CDR3 has 14 residues. Germline lookup yields CDR1 LNHDA and CDR2 SQIVND (reference sequence). This CDR3 is CASSSYGWQETQYF. The DNA for the CDR3 is TGTGCCAGCTCCTCTTATGGCTGGCAAGAGACCCAGTACTTC.

V and J are TRBV5-1 and TRBJ1-5; D possibly corresponds to TRBD1 (5 bases). V lost 1 base and J lost 8, with 10 bases in between. CDR3 length: 13 residues. Germline V gene lookup returns CDR1 SGHRS and CDR2 YFSETQ. The CDR3 DNA follows: TGCGCCAGCAGCTTGTCAGGGATGAAGCCCCAGCATTTT. Translation gives CASSLSGMKPQHF.

This sequence joins TRBV6-4 and TRBJ2-3, with D unclear. This CDR3 spans 13 amino acids. Germline assignment: CDR1 MRHNA and CDR2 SNTAGT. V was shortened by 2 bases and J by 2 bases, with 5 bases between the two germline ends. CDR3 sequence (DNA): TGTGCCAGCAGTGACCCTAACACAGATACGCAGTATTTT. This codes for CASSDPNTDTQYF.

The chain employs TRBV5-1 and TRBJ2-7, with D possibly TRBD2 on 5 matching bases. Between the trimmed V and J ends, which lost 2 bases and 5 bases, there was a span of 14 bases. The length of the CDR3 is 14 residues. CDR1 is SGHRS, CDR2 YFSETQ, per germline. The DNA for the CDR3 is TGCGCCAGCAGCTTCGGGAACCCGAGGGACGAGCAGTACTTC. Translated, it gives CASSFGNPRDEQYF.

This clone was seen a handful of times. The chain has TRBV30 and TRBJ1-5; 7 bases map to TRBD1. The germline CDR1 and CDR2 sequences are GTSNPN and SVGIG (reference sequence). With 7 bases clipped from V and 2 bases from J, the junction kept 5 bases outside the gene matches. The CDR3 is 13 amino acids. The CDR3 DNA sequence: TGTGCCTCACAAGACAGGGGCAATCAGCCCCAGCATTTT. Translated: CASQDRGNQPQHF.

The chain couples TRBV30 to TRBJ1-2; no firm D call. Germline CDR1 is GTSNPN and CDR2 is SVGIG (reference sequence). Trimming shortened V by 4 bases and J by 8 bases, and 17 bases separated the two germline ends. This CDR3 has 13 residues. The CDR3 is CAWTALWEVGYTF. For the CDR3, the DNA is TGTGCCTGGACGGCCCTCTGGGAGGTGGGCTACACCTTC.

The V call is TRBV9, the J call TRBJ2-7, with 13 nucleotides matching TRBD2. J gave up 5 bases and V 5 bases, and 4 bases lay outside the gene matches. Germline V gives CDR1 SGDLS, CDR2 YYNGEE. CDR3 size: 14 residues. DNA of the CDR3: TGTGCCAGCAGTGCCGGGACTAGCGGGAACGAGCAGTACTTC. This gives the protein CASSAGTSGNEQYF.